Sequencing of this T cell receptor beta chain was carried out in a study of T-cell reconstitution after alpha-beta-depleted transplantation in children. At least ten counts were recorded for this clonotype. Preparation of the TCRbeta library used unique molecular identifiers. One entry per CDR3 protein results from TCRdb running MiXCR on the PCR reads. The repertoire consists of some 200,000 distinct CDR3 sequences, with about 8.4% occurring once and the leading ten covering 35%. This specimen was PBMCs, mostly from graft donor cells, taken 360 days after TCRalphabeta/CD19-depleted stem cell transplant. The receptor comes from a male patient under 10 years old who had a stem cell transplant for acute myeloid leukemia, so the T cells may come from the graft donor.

Written as DNA, the CDR3 is TGCGCCAGCAGCTTGGGGCTCCAGGTTGACACTGAAGCTTTCTTT. Translated, it gives CASSLGLQVDTEAFF. The chain is built from TRBV5-1 and TRBJ1-1, with D unresolved. This CDR3 comprises 15 residues. Germline CDR1 reads SGHRS; CDR2 reads YFSETQ. Trimming cost V 0 bases and J 3 bases, with 12 bases left between them.